The source of this TCR beta chain is a study of blood T cell repertoires in COVID-19. On the study more broadly: COVID-19 samples, acute and convalescent, were from the United States, Italy and Spain. From T cells, B-cell-depleted T cells, or PBMCs came the material, which was cDNA or gDNA.

The CDR3 sequence is 11 residues long. Germline lookup yields CDR1 GTSNPN and CDR2 SVGIG (reference sequence). V shed 3 bases and J shed 4 bases, with 4 bases lying between them. Seattle-derived patients entered the study during active infection and were followed longitudinally. Methods used by the authors: For nucleated cells, counts were estimated from reference gene primer amplification. The protocol was immunoSEQ multiplex PCR, while the TCRdb copy is restricted to in-frame clones and leaves out a portion. That table furnishes V, J and clone size, whereas the DNA furnished D and trimming. The data contain tens of thousands of clones, about 79% of them seen just once; the ten biggest clones take up more than 9%.

Sequenced material: peripheral blood. This chain links TRBV30 with TRBJ2-1; the D is unclear. This TCR derives from a man older than 75 with COVID-19, enrolled during active disease. The chain's CDR3 is CAWRSYNEQFF. In DNA form, the CDR3 reads TGTGCCTGGAGATCTTACAATGAGCAGTTCTTC. Full variable domain (rest looked up from reference TRBV30 and TRBJ2-1): SQTIHQWPATLVQPVGSPLSLECTVEGTSNPNLYWYRQAAGRGLQLLFYSVGIGQISSEVPQNLSASRPQDRQFILSSKKLLLSDSGFYLCAWRSYNEQFFGPGTRLTVL.